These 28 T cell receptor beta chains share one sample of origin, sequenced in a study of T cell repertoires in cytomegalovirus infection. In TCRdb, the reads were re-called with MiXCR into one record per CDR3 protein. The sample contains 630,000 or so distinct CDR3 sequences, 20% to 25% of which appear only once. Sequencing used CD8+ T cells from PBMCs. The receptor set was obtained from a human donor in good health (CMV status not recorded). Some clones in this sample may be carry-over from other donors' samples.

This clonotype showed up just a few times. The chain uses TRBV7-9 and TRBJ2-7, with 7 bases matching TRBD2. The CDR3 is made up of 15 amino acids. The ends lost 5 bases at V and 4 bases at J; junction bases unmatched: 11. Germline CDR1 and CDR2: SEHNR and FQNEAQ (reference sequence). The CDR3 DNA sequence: TGTGCCAGCAGCCGAGCCCGGCAGGGAGGGTACGAGCAGTACTTC. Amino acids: CASSRARQGGYEQYF.

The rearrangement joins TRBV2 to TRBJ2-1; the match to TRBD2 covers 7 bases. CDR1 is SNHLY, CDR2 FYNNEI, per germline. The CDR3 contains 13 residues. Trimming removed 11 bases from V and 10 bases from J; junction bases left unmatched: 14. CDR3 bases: TGTGCCTTCTACCCCAGACTAGCACGGGAGCAGTTCTTC. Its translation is CAFYPRLAREQFF.

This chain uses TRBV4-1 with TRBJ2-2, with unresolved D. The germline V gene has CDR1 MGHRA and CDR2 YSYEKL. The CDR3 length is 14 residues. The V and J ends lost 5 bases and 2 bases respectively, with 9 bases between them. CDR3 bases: TGCGCCAGCAGCGCCACAGCAAACACCGGGGAGCTGTTTTTT. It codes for CASSATANTGELFF.

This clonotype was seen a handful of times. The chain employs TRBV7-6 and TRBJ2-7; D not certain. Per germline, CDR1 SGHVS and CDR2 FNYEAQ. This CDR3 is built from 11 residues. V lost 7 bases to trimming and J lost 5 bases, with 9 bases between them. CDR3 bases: TGTGCCAGCAATCTTAAGAACGAGCAGTACTTC. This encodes CASNLKNEQYF.

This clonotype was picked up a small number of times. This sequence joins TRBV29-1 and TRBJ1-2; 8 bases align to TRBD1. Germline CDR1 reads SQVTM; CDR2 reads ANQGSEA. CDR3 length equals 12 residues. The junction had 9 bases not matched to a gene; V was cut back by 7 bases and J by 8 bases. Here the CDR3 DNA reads TGCAGCGCCTCAGGGGGCGGGTGGGGCTACACCTTC. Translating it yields CSASGGGWGYTF.

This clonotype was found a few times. The DNA of the CDR3 is TGTGCCAGCAGTTTTGGGACAGGGATCGGGCCCCAGCATTTT. This translates into CASSFGTGIGPQHF. The J gene is TRBJ1-5, the V gene TRBV12-3 or TRBV12-4; 9 nucleotides match TRBD1. J was trimmed by 9 bases and V by 3 bases; bases with no gene match: 6. This CDR3 has 14 amino acids.

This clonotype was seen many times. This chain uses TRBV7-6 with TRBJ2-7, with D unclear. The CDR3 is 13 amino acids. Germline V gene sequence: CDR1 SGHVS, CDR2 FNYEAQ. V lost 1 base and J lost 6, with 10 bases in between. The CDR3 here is CASSLVSGSEQYF. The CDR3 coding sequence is TGTGCCAGCAGCTTAGTTTCCGGGTCCGAGCAGTACTTC.

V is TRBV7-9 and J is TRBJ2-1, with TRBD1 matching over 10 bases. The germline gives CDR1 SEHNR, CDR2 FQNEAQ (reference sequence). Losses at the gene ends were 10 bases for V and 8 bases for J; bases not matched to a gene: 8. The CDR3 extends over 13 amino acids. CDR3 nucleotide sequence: TGTGCCACCCCGGACAGGGGGAAGGATGAGCAGTTCTTC. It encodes CATPDRGKDEQFF.

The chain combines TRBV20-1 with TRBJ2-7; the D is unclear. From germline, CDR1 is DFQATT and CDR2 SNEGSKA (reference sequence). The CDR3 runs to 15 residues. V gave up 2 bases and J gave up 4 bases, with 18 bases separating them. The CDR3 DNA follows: TGCAGTGCTAGACCTCTTAAGGGTTCCCTATACGAGCAGTACGTC. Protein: CSARPLKGSLYEQYV.

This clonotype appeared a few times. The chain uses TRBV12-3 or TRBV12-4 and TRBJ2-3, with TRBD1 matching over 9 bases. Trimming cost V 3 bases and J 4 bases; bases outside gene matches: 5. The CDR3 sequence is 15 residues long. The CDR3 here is CASSLGTGIADTQYF. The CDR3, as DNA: TGTGCCAGCAGTTTGGGGACAGGGATAGCAGATACGCAGTATTTT.

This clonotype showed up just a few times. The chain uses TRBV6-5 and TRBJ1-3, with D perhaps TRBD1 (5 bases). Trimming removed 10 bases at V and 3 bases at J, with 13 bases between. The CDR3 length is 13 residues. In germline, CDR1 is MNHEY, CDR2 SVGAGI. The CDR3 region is CATSRQIGNTIYF. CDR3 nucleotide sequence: TGTGCCACCTCTCGACAGATTGGAAACACCATATATTTT.

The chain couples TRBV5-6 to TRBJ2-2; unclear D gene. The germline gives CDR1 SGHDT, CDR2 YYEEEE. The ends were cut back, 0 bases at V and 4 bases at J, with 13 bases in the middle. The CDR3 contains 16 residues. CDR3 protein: CASSLALWDITGELFF. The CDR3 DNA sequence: TGTGCCAGCAGCTTGGCCTTGTGGGATATCACCGGGGAGCTGTTTTTT. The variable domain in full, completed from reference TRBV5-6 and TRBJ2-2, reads DAGVTQSPTHLIKTRGQQVTLRCSPKSGHDTVSWYQQALGQGPQFIFQYYEEEERQRGNFPDRFSGHQFPNYSSELNVNALLLGDSALYLCASSLALWDITGELFFGEGSRLTVL.

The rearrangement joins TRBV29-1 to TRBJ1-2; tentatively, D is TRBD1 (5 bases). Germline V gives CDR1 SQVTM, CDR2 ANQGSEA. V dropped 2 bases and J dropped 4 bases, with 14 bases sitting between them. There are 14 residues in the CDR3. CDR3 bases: TGCAGCGTTGAATGGCAGGGTAACGTCTATGGCTACACCTTC. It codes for CSVEWQGNVYGYTF. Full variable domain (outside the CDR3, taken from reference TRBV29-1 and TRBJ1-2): SAVISQKPSRDICQRGTSLTIQCQVDSQVTMMFWYRQQPGQSLTLIATANQGSEATYESGFVIDKFPISRPNLTFSTLTVSNMSPEDSSIYLCSVEWQGNVYGYTFGSGTRLTVV.

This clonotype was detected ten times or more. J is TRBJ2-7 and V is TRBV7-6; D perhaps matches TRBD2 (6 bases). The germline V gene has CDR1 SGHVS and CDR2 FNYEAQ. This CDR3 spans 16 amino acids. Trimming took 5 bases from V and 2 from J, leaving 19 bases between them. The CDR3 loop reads CASSLEGGAVTYEQYF. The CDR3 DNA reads TGTGCCAGCAGCCTAGAGGGCGGGGCGGTAACCTACGAGCAGTACTTC.

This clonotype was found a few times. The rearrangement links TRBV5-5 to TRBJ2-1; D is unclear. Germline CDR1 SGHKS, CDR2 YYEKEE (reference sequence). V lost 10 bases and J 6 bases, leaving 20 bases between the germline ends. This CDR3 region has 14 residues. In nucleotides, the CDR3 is TGTGCCTCTTCGACCCATCAAATTCCCAATGAGCAGTTCTTC. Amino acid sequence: CASSTHQIPNEQFF.

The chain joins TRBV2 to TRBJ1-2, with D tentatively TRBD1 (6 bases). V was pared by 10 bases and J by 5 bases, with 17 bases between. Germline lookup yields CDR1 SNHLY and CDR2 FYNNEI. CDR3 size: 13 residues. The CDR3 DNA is TGTGCCACCGAACAGGGCCCAAGATATGGCTACACCTTC. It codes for CATEQGPRYGYTF. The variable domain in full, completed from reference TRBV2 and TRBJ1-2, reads EPEVTQTPSHQVTQMGQEVILRCVPISNHLYFYWYRQILGQKVEFLVSFYNNEISEKSEIFDDQFSVERPDGSNFTLKIRSTKLEDSAMYFCATEQGPRYGYTFGSGTRLTVV.

CDR3 protein: CASSATGTSGVEDTQYF. Written as DNA, the CDR3 is TGTGCCAGCAGCGCCACCGGGACTAGCGGGGTGGAAGATACGCAGTATTTT. The V and J genes are TRBV9 and TRBJ2-3; 13 bases map to TRBD2. V dropped 3 bases and J dropped 5; count of bases not matched to a gene: 9. Per the germline V gene, CDR1 is SGDLS and CDR2 is YYNGEE. The CDR3 sequence is 17 residues long.

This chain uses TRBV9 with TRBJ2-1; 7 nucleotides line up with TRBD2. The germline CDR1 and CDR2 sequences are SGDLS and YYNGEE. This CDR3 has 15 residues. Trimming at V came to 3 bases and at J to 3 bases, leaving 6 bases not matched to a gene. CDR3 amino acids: CASSELANFYNEQFF. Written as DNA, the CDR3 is TGTGCCAGCAGCGAACTAGCGAACTTCTACAATGAGCAGTTCTTC.

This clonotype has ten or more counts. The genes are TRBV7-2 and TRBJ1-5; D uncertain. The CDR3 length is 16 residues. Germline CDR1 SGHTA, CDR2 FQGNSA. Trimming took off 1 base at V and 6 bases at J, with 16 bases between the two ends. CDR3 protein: CASSLGRAGSGQPQHF. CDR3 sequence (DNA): TGTGCCAGCAGCTTAGGGCGGGCAGGCTCTGGTCAGCCCCAGCATTTT.

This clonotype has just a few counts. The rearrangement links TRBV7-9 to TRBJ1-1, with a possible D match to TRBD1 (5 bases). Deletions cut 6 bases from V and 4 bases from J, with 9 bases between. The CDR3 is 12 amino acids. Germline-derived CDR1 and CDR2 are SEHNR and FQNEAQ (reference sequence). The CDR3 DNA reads TGTGCCAGCAGTCACAGGTCCACTGAAGCTTTCTTT. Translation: CASSHRSTEAFF.

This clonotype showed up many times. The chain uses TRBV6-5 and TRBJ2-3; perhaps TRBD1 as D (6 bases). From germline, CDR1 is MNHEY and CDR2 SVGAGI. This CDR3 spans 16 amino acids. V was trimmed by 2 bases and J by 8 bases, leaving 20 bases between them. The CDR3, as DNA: TGTGCCAGCAGTTACCCAACAGGGATCGAGGGTGGTACGCAGTATTTT. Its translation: CASSYPTGIEGGTQYF.

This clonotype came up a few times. CDR3 sequence reads: CASSLPQSDTQYF. CDR3 coding DNA: TGTGCCAGCAGCTTACCGCAGTCAGATACGCAGTATTTT. This chain uses TRBV7-9 with TRBJ2-3; D ambiguous. Trimming pared 2 bases from V and 4 bases from J, leaving 7 bases between. From germline, CDR1 is SEHNR and CDR2 FQNEAQ (reference sequence). The CDR3 runs to 13 residues.

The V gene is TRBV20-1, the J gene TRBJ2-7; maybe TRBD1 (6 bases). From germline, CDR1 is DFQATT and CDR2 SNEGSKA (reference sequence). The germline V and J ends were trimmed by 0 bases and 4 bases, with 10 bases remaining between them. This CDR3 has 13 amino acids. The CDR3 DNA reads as TGCAGTGCTAGAGAACAGGGTGTTTACGAGCAGTACGTC. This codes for CSAREQGVYEQYV.

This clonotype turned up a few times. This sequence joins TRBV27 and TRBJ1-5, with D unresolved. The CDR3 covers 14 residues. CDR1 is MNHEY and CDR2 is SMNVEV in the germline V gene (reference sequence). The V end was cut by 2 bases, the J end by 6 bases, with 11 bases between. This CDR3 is CASSLSGVTQPQHF. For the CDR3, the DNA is TGTGCCAGCAGTTTAAGCGGGGTAACTCAGCCCCAGCATTTT.

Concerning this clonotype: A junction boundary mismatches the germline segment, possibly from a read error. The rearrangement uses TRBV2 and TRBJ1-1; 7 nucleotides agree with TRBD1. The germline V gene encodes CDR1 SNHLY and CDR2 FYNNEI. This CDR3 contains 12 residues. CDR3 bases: TGTGTCAGCATACACAGGGGAACTGAAGCTTTCTTT. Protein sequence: CVSIHRGTEAFF. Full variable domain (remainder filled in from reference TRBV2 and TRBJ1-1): EPEVTQTPSHQVTQMGQEVILRCVPISNHLYFYWYRQILGQKVEFLVSFYNNEISEKSEIFDDQFSVERPDGSNFTLKIRSTKLEDSAMYFCVSIHRGTEAFFGQGTRLTVV.

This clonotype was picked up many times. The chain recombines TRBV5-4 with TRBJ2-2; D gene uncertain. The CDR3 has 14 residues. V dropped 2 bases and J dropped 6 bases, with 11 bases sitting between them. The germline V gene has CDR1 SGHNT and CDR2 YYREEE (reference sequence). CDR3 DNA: TGTGCCAGCAGCTTATACGGAGCCCCCGGGGAGCTGTTTTTT. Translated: CASSLYGAPGELFF. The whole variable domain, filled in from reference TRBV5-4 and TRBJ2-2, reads ETGVTQSPTHLIKTRGQQVTLRCSSQSGHNTVSWYQQALGQGPQFIFQYYREEENGRGNFPPRFSGLQFPNYSSELNVNALELDDSALYLCASSLYGAPGELFFGEGSRLTVL.

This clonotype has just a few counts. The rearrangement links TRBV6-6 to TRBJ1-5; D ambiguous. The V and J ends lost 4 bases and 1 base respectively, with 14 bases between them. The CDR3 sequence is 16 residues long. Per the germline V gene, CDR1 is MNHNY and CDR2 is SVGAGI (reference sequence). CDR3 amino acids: CASSSWMVESNQPQHF. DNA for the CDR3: TGTGCCAGCAGTTCGTGGATGGTAGAGAGCAATCAGCCCCAGCATTTT.

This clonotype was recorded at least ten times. The CDR3: CASSLAAHQDPTDTQYF. CDR3 nucleotides: TGTGCCAGCAGCTTAGCGGCACACCAGGACCCCACAGATACGCAGTATTTT. V is TRBV7-2 and J is TRBJ2-3; D unresolved. Germline V lookup: CDR1 SGHTA, CDR2 FQGNSA. V lost 0 bases to trimming and J lost 2 bases, with 15 bases between them. This CDR3 has 17 amino acids.